This paragraph reports one T cell receptor (beta chain). Its antigen remains unknown. The sample originates from a study of T cell responses to AZD1222 COVID-19 vaccine. General study results and limits: Recipients of AZD1222 seropositive at baseline numbered only 5 or 6.

The method was immunoSEQ multiplex PCR; TCRdb's version includes in-frame clones alone and lacks a portion of them. The table lists fewer than 200,000 clones, around 94% of them singletons. The CDR3 has 14 residues. Germline CDR1 SGHNT, CDR2 YENEEA. Unmatched junction bases numbered 6, after V lost 5 bases and J lost 3 bases. The rearrangement links TRBV11-3 to TRBJ2-7; TRBD2 aligns across 8 bases. The receptor was isolated from an adult in good health. Sample: peripheral blood, taken on day 0 of AZD1222 vaccination. CDR3 residues: CASSPSGSSYEQYF. CDR3 sequence (DNA): TGTGCCAGCAGCCCCAGCGGGAGCAGCTACGAGCAGTACTTC.